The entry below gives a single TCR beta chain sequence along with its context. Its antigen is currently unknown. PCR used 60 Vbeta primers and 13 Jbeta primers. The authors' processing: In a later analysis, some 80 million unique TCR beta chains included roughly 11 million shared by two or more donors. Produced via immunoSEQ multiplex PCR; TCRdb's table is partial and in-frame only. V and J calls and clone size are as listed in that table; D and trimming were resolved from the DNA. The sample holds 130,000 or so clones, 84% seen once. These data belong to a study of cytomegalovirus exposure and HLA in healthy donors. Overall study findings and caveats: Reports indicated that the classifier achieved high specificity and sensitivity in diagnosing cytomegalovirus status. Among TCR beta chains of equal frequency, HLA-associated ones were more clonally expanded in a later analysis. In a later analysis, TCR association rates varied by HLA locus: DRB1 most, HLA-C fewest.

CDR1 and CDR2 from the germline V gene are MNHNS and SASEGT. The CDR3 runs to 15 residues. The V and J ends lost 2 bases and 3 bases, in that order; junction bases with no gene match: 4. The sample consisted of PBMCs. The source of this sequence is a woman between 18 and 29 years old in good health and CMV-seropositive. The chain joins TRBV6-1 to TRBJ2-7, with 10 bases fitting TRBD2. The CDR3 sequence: CASSELSGGGYEQYF. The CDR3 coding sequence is TGTGCCAGCAGTGAACTAAGCGGGGGGGGCTACGAGCAGTACTTC.